Below are 5 T cell receptor beta chains sequenced from a single sample in a study of shared clonotypes between healthy human individuals. Assay used: immunoSEQ multiplex PCR; TCRdb lists only in-frame clones, some missing. The table has 2 million to 3 million clones, 80% to 95% seen once. Sample: naive CD4+ T cells from PBMCs. The sample's subset: CD45RA+ positively selected. These receptors all come from a young man in good health. Some clones in this sample may be carry-over from other donors' samples.

The rearrangement links TRBV5-3 to TRBJ1-2, with TRBD1 matching 8 bases. TRBV5-3 carries the ORF label, with uncertain function. The ends lost 0 bases at V and 5 bases at J; junction bases unmatched: 6. The CDR3 is made up of 15 amino acids. CDR3 sequence reads: CARSLGADRVYGYTF. DNA for the CDR3: TGTGCCAGAAGCTTGGGGGCGGACAGGGTGTATGGCTACACCTTC.

The V and J genes are TRBV28 and TRBJ2-5, with 7 bases matching TRBD2. The CDR3 is 13 amino acids. Germline V CDR1 and CDR2: MDHEN, SYDVKM. Germline trimming cut 4 bases from V and 4 bases from J; bases unmatched to any gene: 3. This CDR3 reads CASSWGGIETQYF. CDR3 sequence (DNA): TGTGCCAGCAGTTGGGGGGGGATAGAGACCCAGTACTTC.

The chain carries TRBV4-2 and TRBJ2-3, with D possibly TRBD2 on 6 matching bases. V was cut by 4 bases and J by 0 bases, with 11 bases left in between. The CDR3 extends over 15 amino acids. Per the germline V gene, CDR1 is LGHNA and CDR2 is YNFKEQ. The CDR3 protein is CASSRLLASTDTQYF. For the CDR3, the DNA is TGTGCCAGCAGCCGACTGCTAGCGAGCACAGATACGCAGTATTTT.

The rearrangement links TRBV18 to TRBJ2-7; D remains unclear. CDR3 length: 15 amino acids. V lost 3 bases and J 3 bases, leaving 15 bases between the germline ends. Germline CDR1 KGHSH, CDR2 LQKENI. CDR3 protein: CASSPDRIRNYEQYF. Written as DNA, the CDR3 is TGTGCCAGCTCACCTGACCGGATCCGAAACTACGAGCAGTACTTC.

The chain carries TRBV28 and TRBJ2-1, with 9 nucleotides matching TRBD1. This CDR3 is 15 amino acids long. From germline, CDR1 is MDHEN and CDR2 SYDVKM. V was pared by 7 bases and J by 7 bases, with 11 bases of the junction left unmatched. In nucleotides, the CDR3 is TGTGCCAGCACCCGCGGGACAGGGTTTAGAAATGAGCAGTTCTTC. This encodes CASTRGTGFRNEQFF. The variable domain in full, with the rest retrieved from reference TRBV28 and TRBJ2-1, is DVKVTQSSRYLVKRTGEKVFLECVQDMDHENMFWYRQDPGLGLRLIYFSYDVKMKEKGDIPEGYSVSREKKERFSLILESASTNQTSMYLCASTRGTGFRNEQFFGPGTRLTVL.